These 2 T cell receptor beta chains originate from one sample sequenced in a study of blood T cell repertoires in COVID-19. Sequencing used immunoSEQ multiplex PCR; TCRdb keeps in-frame clones, though not all of them. Found here are about 55,000 clones, 85% of them singletons; the top ten hold about 13%. Sequenced material: peripheral blood. These receptors were taken from a human donor in a cohort sampled during active COVID-19.

The chain joins TRBV7-3 to TRBJ1-2; D is ambiguous. The germline CDR1 and CDR2 sequences are SGHTA and FQGTGA. Trimming stripped 1 base from V and 6 bases from J, with 12 bases between. The CDR3 length is 14 residues. CDR3 sequence (DNA): TGTGCCAGCAGCTTAAGCCCCCACTCGGATGGCTACACCTTC. Amino acid sequence: CASSLSPHSDGYTF. Filled out from reference TRBV7-3 and TRBJ1-2, the complete variable domain reads GAGVSQTPSNKVTEKGKYVELRCDPISGHTALYWYRQSLGQGPEFLIYFQGTGAADDSGLPNDRFFAVRPEGSVSTLKIQRTERGDSAVYLCASSLSPHSDGYTFGSGTRLTVV.

A word on this clone: Other nucleotide sequences in the sample specify the same CDR3. The chain uses TRBV9 and TRBJ2-1; 11 positions agree with TRBD2. Looked up from germline, CDR1 is SGDLS and CDR2 is YYNGEE. Trimming took 3 bases from V and 4 from J; bases not matched to a gene: 3. The CDR3 covers 15 residues. The CDR3 coding sequence is TGTGCCAGCAGCGCTCGACTAGCGGGGTACAATGAGCAGTTCTTC. Amino acids: CASSARLAGYNEQFF.